This TCR beta chain emerged from a study of OX40 agonist ivuxolimab in advanced cancers. Study at large: Patients received ivuxolimab, an intravenous treatment, every 2 weeks at 0.01 to 10 mg/kg.

A note on this clone: The target antigen is unknown.

Findings and caveats of the study: At 0.1 to 3.0 mg/kg, clonal expansion of CD4+ and CD8+ blood T cells had occurred by week 6.

The CDR3 consists of 12 residues. V lost 6 bases, J lost 2 bases, and 8 bases lay in between. CDR1 is MNHNS, CDR2 SASEGT, per germline. Measured with immunoSEQ multiplex PCR; TCRdb has only the in-frame clones, and not every one. The repertoire holds 50,000 to 70,000 clones, approximately 93% seen once, with around 18% in the top ten. This chain uses TRBV6-1 with TRBJ2-7, with D uncertain. Sequencing used CD4+ or CD8+ T cells sorted from blood, obtained in a trial of the OX40 agonist ivuxolimab. The receptor comes from an adult with an advanced solid tumor such as melanoma, head and neck, liver or kidney cancer. The CDR3 sequence: CASSPHTYEQYF. The CDR3 coding sequence is TGTGCCAGCAGCCCGCATACCTACGAGCAGTACTTC.